Described below is a single TCR beta chain sequence and its context. Its antigen is unknown. No much larger clonotype is one base removed from it; base qualities were not supplied. Donors were about 36 systemically healthy Caucasian individuals from Russia aged roughly 6 to 95 years. Approximately 10 milliliters of peripheral blood were collected from each donor into EDTA-treated Vacutainer tubes. Ficoll-Paque density-gradient centrifugation was used to isolate PBMCs, with at least 6 million obtained per sample. Total RNA, at least 6 micrograms per sample, was extracted from PBMCs with Trizol reagent. Naive CD45RAhigh/CD27high T cell percentages were measured by flow cytometry on a PBMC aliquot from every donor. This sample was taken from a study of blood T cells in healthy people across ages (dated by TCRdb to about 2015). General notes on the study: In model experiments, template switching captured roughly one uniquely barcoded TCR beta cDNA molecule for every two T cells. The study measured age-related changes in TCR beta repertoire diversity using deep sequencing normalized with unique cDNA molecular identifiers. Donors were grouped into four age groups: young (average approximately 15 years), middle-aged (around 39), aged (over 55) and long-lived (approximately 75). Donors of different ages were randomly distributed across sequencing lanes to avoid experimental bias. Two additional independent replicas of 1 million unique cDNA reads from the same blood draw were analyzed for two donors (one aged 18 to 30 and one aged 80 or older). The study at large found these results: Estimates of total diversity from one million sequenced T cells were regarded as lower bounds and underestimates. Compared with the aged group, more naive CD4+ T cells, fewer expanded clones and increased TCR diversity were shown by the long-lived group, suggesting age selection. Because profiling used bulk unsorted PBMCs, naive and antigen-experienced compartments could not be compared conclusively. Donor CMV infection status was unknown, potentially confounding age-related changes in expanded clonotypes. As age increased, observed TCR beta diversity per million T cells dropped in a roughly linear way, and a significant reduction was already evident by age about 40. Observed TCR beta diversity correlated strongly with the percentage of naive T cells measured by flow cytometry.

The CDR3 spans 14 residues, from the cysteine through the phenylalanine. Kept here is only the CDR3 DNA, which spans 42 bases and is read in frame from base 1. Between the V and J ends, shortened by 4 bases and 10 bases respectively, the junction contains 20 bases. From a lookup of the germline V gene, CDR1 and CDR2 are SQVTM and ANQGSEA. The receptor library was made with 5' RACE. The instrument given in TCRdb is Illumina HiSeq 2500. The second PCR ran for about 7 to 11 cycles and used a J-beta primer mix along with a sample-barcoded 5' primer. A template-switch 5' adaptor carrying 12 random nucleotides introduced a unique molecular identifier onto each TCR beta cDNA molecule. At least 2.5 million CDR3-containing paired-end reads were obtained from each sample. All of the RNA was converted into first-strand cDNA using the Mint cDNA synthesis kit, with a TRBC-specific oligonucleotide serving as the primer. Following uracil-DNA glycosylase treatment, a first 18-cycle PCR with universal primers M1SS and BC2_uni_R was performed on all cDNA. Processing in the source paper ran as follows. Each sample was normalized by randomly selecting 1 million high-quality reads, each carrying a distinct molecular identifier. Instead of being binned into consensus sequences, reads that shared molecular identifiers were thrown out. MiTCR, set to a Q25 quality threshold and the strictest error-elimination algorithm, was used for CDR3 identification, clonotype clustering and error correction. A nonparametric unseen species model using Euler transformation provided a lower-bound estimate of total TCR beta diversity. The public reads were reanalyzed by TCRdb: fastp trimming at Q25, MiXCR alignment, in-frame beta chains only. Rows matching on CDR3 protein sequence are summarized as one entry with the most common DNA and genes. In this record, the V and J calls reflect TCRdb's handling and not the investigators' own analysis. The sample profile shows fewer than 750,000 distinct CDR3 sequences; 45% to 60% of them were found once. The ten largest clones take up less than 15% of the sample.

The chain was built from TRBV29-1 and TRBJ2-1; the D gene lacks a confident call. This TCR was recovered from a woman older than 75 in good health. The source material was blood. The DNA sequence follows: TGCAGCGTTGTGGGCAGCCAAAGACTGAGCGAGCAGTTCTTC. It specifies CSVVGSQRLSEQFF.